Shown below are 22 T cell receptor beta chains from a single sample sequenced in a study of Graves' ophthalmopathy and Graves' hyperthyroidism. From RNA, the CDR3 regions of TCR beta chains were amplified and sequenced. Second-round multiplex PCR came after first-round RT-PCR with HTBI primers. Each CDR3 protein is one row after TCRdb ran MiXCR on the multiplex PCR reads. The sample carries 500,000 to 600,000 distinct CDR3 sequences, about 35% recorded once. Sample: peripheral blood or thyroid tissue (not recorded which). The origin of the receptors is an adult man with Graves' hyperthyroidism.

This clonotype was counted at least ten times. The CDR3 here is CSVESGQGRNGELFF. Written as DNA, the CDR3 is TGCAGCGTTGAATCTGGGCAGGGGCGGAACGGGGAGCTGTTTTTT. V and J are TRBV29-1 and TRBJ2-2; D perhaps matches TRBD1 (6 bases). This CDR3 contains 15 residues. Germline V gene data show CDR1 as SQVTM and CDR2 as ANQGSEA. V shed 2 bases and J shed 7 bases, with 17 bases lying between them.

This chain uses TRBV15 with TRBJ2-2; D not certain. The germline V and J ends were trimmed by 0 bases and 15 bases, with 5 bases remaining between them. CDR1 is LNHNV, CDR2 YYDKDF, per germline (reference sequence). This CDR3 has 10 amino acids. The CDR3 sequence: CATSRDDMFF. CDR3 bases: TGTGCCACCAGCAGAGATGATATGTTTTTT.

This sequence joins TRBV29-1 and TRBJ2-7, with 7 bases that match TRBD1. V lost 8 bases to trimming and J lost 6 bases; unmatched junction nucleotides: 7. Germline V gene sequence: CDR1 SQVTM, CDR2 ANQGSEA. CDR3 size: 11 residues. DNA for the CDR3: TGCAGCTTGGGACAGCGAGGCGAGCAGTACTTC. It is translated as CSLGQRGEQYF.

This clonotype was recorded once. The V call is TRBV6-5, the J call TRBJ2-5; a weak D match, TRBD1 (6 bases). Near its end, the DNA agrees better with TRBJ2-1, so the J call may be wrong. The CDR3 loop spans 13 amino acids. The V gene's germline CDR1 is MNHEY and CDR2 SVGAGI. In DNA form, the CDR3 reads TGTGCCAGCAGGGAAGAGGGACACCTAATTCAGTTCTTC. Its protein product is CASREEGHLIQFF.

This clonotype was recorded at least ten times. The genes are TRBV12-3 or TRBV12-4 and TRBJ2-5; TRBD2 agrees at 12 bases. The CDR3 has 15 residues. V was pared by 5 bases and J by 4 bases, with 5 bases of the junction left unmatched. The CDR3 is CASSASGRARETQYF. Written as DNA, the CDR3 is TGTGCCAGCAGTGCTAGCGGGAGGGCCCGAGAGACCCAGTACTTC.

The table lists this clonotype with a few counts. The rearrangement links TRBV9 to TRBJ2-7; TRBD1 matches 10 bases. The J segment lost 3 bases and the V segment lost 0 bases, leaving 3 bases of the junction unmatched. CDR3 length: 15 amino acids. Germline V lookup: CDR1 SGDLS, CDR2 YYNGEE. The CDR3 DNA is TGTGCCAGCAGCGTAGCGGGACAGGGGTTCTACGAGCAGTACTTC. Its translation is CASSVAGQGFYEQYF.

V usage is TRBV19 and J usage is TRBJ1-4, with D maybe TRBD1 (5 bases). The germline CDR1 and CDR2 sequences are LNHDA and SQIVND (reference sequence). This CDR3 is built from 14 residues. Trimming left V 7 bases short and J 5 bases short, with 14 bases between. CDR3 protein: CASKKDMVNEKLFF. The CDR3 nucleotides are TGTGCCAGTAAAAAGGACATGGTCAATGAAAAACTGTTTTTT.

CDR3 sequence reads: CSGTGVYEQYF. The CDR3 DNA sequence: TGCAGCGGGACAGGGGTCTACGAGCAGTACTTC. The V gene is TRBV29-1, the J gene TRBJ2-7; 9 bases are shared with TRBD1. In germline, CDR1 is SQVTM, CDR2 ANQGSEA. After removal of 7 bases from V and 3 bases from J, the junction contained 1 base not matched to a gene. The CDR3 spans 11 residues.

The table lists this clonotype with many counts. J is TRBJ2-5 and V is TRBV25-1, with 9 nucleotides matching TRBD2. V trimming: 7 bases; J trimming: 9 bases; junction bases outside the gene matches: 12. CDR3 size: 14 residues. CDR1 and CDR2 (germline): MGHDK, SYGVNS. CDR3 region: CASKRGDVERAQYF. The DNA for the CDR3 is TGTGCCAGCAAGCGGGGGGACGTAGAAAGGGCCCAGTACTTC.

The rearrangement links TRBV12-3 or TRBV12-4 to TRBJ2-5, with 8 bases matching TRBD2. The CDR3 runs 16 residues. With 4 bases clipped from V and 5 bases from J, the junction kept 12 bases outside the gene matches. The CDR3 coding sequence is TGTGCCAGCAGTTCCTACGGACTAGCCGGGAAGGAGACCCAGTACTTC. Residues: CASSSYGLAGKETQYF.

The chain couples TRBV29-1 to TRBJ1-1; the D is unclear. V was trimmed by 4 bases and J by 7 bases, leaving 13 bases between them. This CDR3 has 12 amino acids. Germline values: CDR1 SQVTM, CDR2 ANQGSEA. The CDR3, as DNA: TGCAGCGTTGGGGCCAGGATAGATGAAGCTTTCTTT. Its protein is CSVGARIDEAFF.

This clonotype was counted ten times or more. The chain joins TRBV5-1 to TRBJ2-7, with D unclear. Germline-derived CDR1 and CDR2 are SGHRS and YFSETQ. The ends were cut back, 0 bases at V and 0 bases at J, with 7 bases in the middle. The CDR3 extends over 14 amino acids. In DNA form, the CDR3 reads TGCGCCAGCAGCTTGGACAGCTACTCCTACGAGCAGTACTTC. Translating it yields CASSLDSYSYEQYF.

This clonotype has just a few counts. The V call is TRBV20-1, the J call TRBJ1-1; D might be TRBD1 (6 bases). Trimming removed 0 bases from V and 5 bases from J, with 16 bases in between. This CDR3 is 15 amino acids long. Germline CDR1 and CDR2: DFQATT and SNEGSKA (reference sequence). This CDR3 is CSARDLGGRWTEAFF. In DNA, the CDR3 is TGCAGTGCTAGAGATCTGGGGGGGCGGTGGACTGAAGCTTTCTTT.

This clonotype was found many times. The chain employs TRBV5-1 and TRBJ2-7, with 10 bases fitting TRBD1. CDR1 and CDR2 (germline): SGHRS, YFSETQ. The CDR3 loop spans 15 amino acids. J gave up 4 bases and V 1 base, and 5 bases lay outside the gene matches. CDR3 in amino acids: CASSLSGTGEYEQYF. The CDR3, as DNA: TGCGCCAGCAGCTTGTCCGGGACAGGGGAGTACGAGCAGTACTTC.

In its sample, this clonotype was seen a few times. The J gene is TRBJ1-1, the V gene TRBV11-2, with D unresolved. The CDR3 is 15 amino acids. Between the trimmed V and J ends, which lost 0 bases and 2 bases, there was a span of 10 bases. Germline loops: CDR1 SGHAT, CDR2 FQNNGV. The CDR3 sequence is CASSLDTMYNTEAFF. The CDR3 DNA is TGTGCCAGCAGCTTAGACACGATGTATAACACTGAAGCTTTCTTT.

This clonotype was seen repeatedly, ten times or more. The V and J genes are TRBV20-1 and TRBJ1-1; the D gene is possibly TRBD1 (5 bases). CDR3 length: 16 amino acids. Germline CDR1 is DFQATT and CDR2 is SNEGSKA (reference sequence). Deletions cut 0 bases from V and 3 bases from J, with 17 bases between. CDR3 nucleotide sequence: TGCAGTGCTAGAGATCCGCAGGGTGGTTTGGACACTGAAGCTTTCTTT. It translates to CSARDPQGGLDTEAFF.

V and J are TRBV24-1 and TRBJ2-3; D uncertain. Between the trimmed V and J ends, which lost 5 bases and 5 bases, there was a span of 13 bases. The CDR3 length is 14 residues. The V gene's germline CDR1 is KGHDR and CDR2 SFDVKD. The chain's CDR3 is CATSGRAPRDTQYF. Here the CDR3 DNA reads TGTGCCACCAGTGGACGGGCGCCCCGAGATACGCAGTATTTT.

The V and J genes are TRBV13 and TRBJ1-2; 7 bases line up with TRBD1. Trimming cost V 4 bases and J 8 bases; bases outside gene matches: 4. Germline lookup yields CDR1 PRHDT and CDR2 FYEKMQ (reference sequence). This CDR3 comprises 12 residues. The CDR3 DNA sequence: TGTGCCAGCAGCTGGGGGACAGAGGGCTACACCTTC. This translates into CASSWGTEGYTF.

V usage is TRBV20-1 and J usage is TRBJ2-5, with D perhaps assigned TRBD1 or TRBD2 (6 bases each). The J call may be incorrect, as the DNA end agrees better with TRBJ2-7. Germline V CDR1 and CDR2: DFQATT, SNEGSKA (reference sequence). The CDR3 contains 13 residues. CDR3: CSASGGTSYEQYF. DNA of the CDR3: TGCAGTGCTAGTGGCGGGACATCCTACGAGCAGTACTTC.

This chain connects TRBV20-1 to TRBJ1-5, with 7 bases aligning to TRBD1. Germline CDR1 is DFQATT and CDR2 is SNEGSKA (reference sequence). The ends lost 4 bases at V and 11 bases at J; junction bases unmatched: 8. The CDR3 totals 12 residues. CDR3 DNA: TGCAGTGCTATTGCAGGGGGAGAGACCCAGCATTTT. Translation: CSAIAGGETQHF.

This rearrangement joins TRBV20-1 to TRBJ1-5; 8 bases map to TRBD1. V trimming: 6 bases; J trimming: 2 bases; junction bases outside the gene matches: 12. The CDR3 spans 16 residues. CDR1 and CDR2 from the germline V gene are DFQATT and SNEGSKA (reference sequence). The CDR3 reads CSASNGGQVGNQPQHF. In DNA form, the CDR3 reads TGCAGTGCCAGCAACGGGGGACAGGTTGGCAATCAGCCCCAGCATTTT.

This clonotype was detected a few times. The chain joins TRBV15 to TRBJ2-3; 9 nucleotides match TRBD2. Per germline, CDR1 LNHNV and CDR2 YYDKDF (reference sequence). The CDR3 consists of 16 residues. The V and J ends lost 0 bases and 6 bases, in that order; junction bases with no gene match: 7. CDR3 nucleotides: TGTGCCACCAGCAGAGAGGTGGGACTAGCCTATGATACGCAGTATTTT. It specifies CATSREVGLAYDTQYF.